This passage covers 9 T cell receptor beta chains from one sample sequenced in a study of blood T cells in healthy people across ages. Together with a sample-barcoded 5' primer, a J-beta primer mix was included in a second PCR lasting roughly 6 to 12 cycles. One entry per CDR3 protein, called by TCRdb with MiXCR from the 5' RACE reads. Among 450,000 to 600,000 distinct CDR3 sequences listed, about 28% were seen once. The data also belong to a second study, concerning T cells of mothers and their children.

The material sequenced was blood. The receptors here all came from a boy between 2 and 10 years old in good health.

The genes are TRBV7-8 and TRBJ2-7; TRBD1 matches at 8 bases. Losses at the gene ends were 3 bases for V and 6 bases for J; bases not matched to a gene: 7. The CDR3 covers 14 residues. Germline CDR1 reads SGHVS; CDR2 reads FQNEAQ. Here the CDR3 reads CASSLVGQGAEQYF. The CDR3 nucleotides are TGTGCCAGCAGCTTGGTGGGGCAGGGGGCCGAGCAGTACTTC.

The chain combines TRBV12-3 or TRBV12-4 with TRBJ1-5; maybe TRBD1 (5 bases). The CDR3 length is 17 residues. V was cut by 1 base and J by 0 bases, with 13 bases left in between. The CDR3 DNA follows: TGTGCCAGCAGTTTAGGGGGGGACCCCTTTAGCAATCAGCCCCAGCATTTT. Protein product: CASSLGGDPFSNQPQHF.

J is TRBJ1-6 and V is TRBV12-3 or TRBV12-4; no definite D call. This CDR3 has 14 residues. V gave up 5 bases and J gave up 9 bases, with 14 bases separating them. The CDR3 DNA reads TGTGCCAGCAGTGATAAAACCTTGGCTTCACCCCTCCACTTT. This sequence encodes CASSDKTLASPLHF.

The CDR3 DNA is TGCGCCAGCAGCTTGGTCCCGAGTGGCTACGAGCAGTACTTC. Translated: CASSLVPSGYEQYF. This chain connects TRBV5-1 to TRBJ2-7; D not certain. Germline CDR1 reads SGHRS; CDR2 reads YFSETQ. With 0 bases removed from V and 3 bases from J, the gap between germline ends came to 10 bases. The CDR3 extends over 14 amino acids.

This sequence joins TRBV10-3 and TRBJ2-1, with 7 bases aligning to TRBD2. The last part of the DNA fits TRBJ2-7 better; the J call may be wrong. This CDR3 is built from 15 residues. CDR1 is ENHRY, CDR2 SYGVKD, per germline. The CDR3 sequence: CAISEMGGSSYEQYF. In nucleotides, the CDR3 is TGTGCCATCAGTGAGATGGGGGGGTCCTCCTACGAGCAGTACTTC.

CDR3 protein: CASRNGPASGGGETQYF. CDR3 sequence (DNA): TGTGCCAGCAGGAATGGGCCCGCTAGCGGGGGTGGGGAGACCCAGTACTTC. The genes are TRBV7-2 and TRBJ2-5, with 10 positions matching TRBD2. The germline CDR1 and CDR2 sequences are SGHTA and FQGNSA. The junction had 15 bases not matched to a gene; V was cut back by 6 bases and J by 5 bases. This CDR3 comprises 17 residues.

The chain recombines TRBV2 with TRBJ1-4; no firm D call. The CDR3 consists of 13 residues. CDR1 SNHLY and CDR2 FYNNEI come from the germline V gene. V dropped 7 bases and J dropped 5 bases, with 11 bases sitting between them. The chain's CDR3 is CASNGNQNEKLFF. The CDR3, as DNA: TGTGCCAGCAATGGCAACCAGAATGAAAAACTGTTTTTT. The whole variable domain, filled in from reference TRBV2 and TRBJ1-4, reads EPEVTQTPSHQVTQMGQEVILRCVPISNHLYFYWYRQILGQKVEFLVSFYNNEISEKSEIFDDQFSVERPDGSNFTLKIRSTKLEDSAMYFCASNGNQNEKLFFGSGTQLSVL.

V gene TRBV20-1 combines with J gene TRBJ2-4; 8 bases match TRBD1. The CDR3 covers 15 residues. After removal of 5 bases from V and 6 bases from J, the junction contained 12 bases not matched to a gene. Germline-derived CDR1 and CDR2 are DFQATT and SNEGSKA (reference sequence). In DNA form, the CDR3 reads TGCAGTGCTCCTAGGACAGGGACAAATACAAACATTCAGTACTTC. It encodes CSAPRTGTNTNIQYF.

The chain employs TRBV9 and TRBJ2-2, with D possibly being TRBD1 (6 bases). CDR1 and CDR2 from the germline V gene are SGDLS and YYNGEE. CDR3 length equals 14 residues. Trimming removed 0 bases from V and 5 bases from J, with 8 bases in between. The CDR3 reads CASSVGGLTGELFF. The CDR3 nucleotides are TGTGCCAGCAGCGTAGGGGGGCTGACCGGGGAGCTGTTTTTT.